These T cell receptor beta chains were read from a single sample in a study of T cells after yellow fever vaccination. TCRdb reanalysed the 5' RACE reads using MiXCR and keeps one entry per CDR3 protein. In the table there are approximately 260,000 distinct CDR3 sequences, approximately 5.2% of which are singletons. The sample consisted of CD4+ T cells sorted from PBMCs, taken on the day of the yellow fever booster vaccination. The receptor source for this set is a man aged 18 to 30 who received the YFV17D yellow fever vaccine. CDR3s include the opening cysteine and the closing phenylalanine or tryptophan. The order of the fields is clone size, V gene, CDR3 length, D gene, J gene, CDR3 protein, CDR3 DNA. A D gene is named only where the DNA matches it firmly. Only part of the rows carry a size: once, few, many, or a class if the clone is expanded.

size: few
V: TRBV12-3/TRBV12-4
length: 15
D: -
J: TRBJ2-5
CDR3: CASRRTGTQQETQYF
DNA: TGTGCCAGCAGAAGAACCGGGACTCAACAAGAGACCCAGTACTTC

size: many
V: TRBV5-4
length: 16
D: -
J: TRBJ2-3
CDR3: CASSSGGQTSTDTQYF
DNA: TGTGCCAGCAGCTCGGGGGGACAGACTAGCACAGATACGCAGTATTTT

size: many
V: TRBV5-1
length: 14
D: -
J: TRBJ2-2
CDR3: CASSQTDPEGELFF
DNA: TGCGCCAGCAGCCAGACAGATCCCGAAGGGGAGCTGTTTTTT

size: few
V: TRBV27
length: 15
D: TRBD1
J: TRBJ1-2
CDR3: CASSFRGQADYGYTF
DNA: TGTGCCAGCAGTTTCCGGGGACAGGCGGACTATGGCTACACCTTC

size: -
V: TRBV7-2
length: 17
D: TRBD1
J: TRBJ1-5
CDR3: CASSYRTGPGSNQPQHF
DNA: TGTGCCAGCAGCTACCGGACAGGTCCAGGTAGCAATCAGCCCCAGCATTTT

size: few
V: TRBV6-5
length: 16
D: -
J: TRBJ1-6
CDR3: CASGRPRDSDNSPLHF
DNA: TGTGCCAGCGGAAGGCCCAGGGATTCGGATAATTCACCCCTCCACTTT

size: -
V: TRBV29-1
length: 11
D: -
J: TRBJ1-1
CDR3: CSVGEGTEAFF
DNA: TGCAGCGTTGGGGAGGGCACTGAAGCTTTCTTT

size: few
V: TRBV7-2
length: 14
D: -
J: TRBJ2-5
CDR3: CASSLWADQETQYF
DNA: TGTGCCAGCAGCTTATGGGCAGACCAAGAGACCCAGTACTTC

size: many
V: TRBV10-2
length: 12
D: -
J: TRBJ2-3
CDR3: CASSESTGRQYF
DNA: TGCGCCAGCAGTGAGTCGACAGGCAGGCAGTATTTT

size: few
V: TRBV4-3
length: 14
D: -
J: TRBJ1-6
CDR3: CASSQEGLGSPLHF
DNA: TGCGCCAGCAGCCAAGAGGGATTGGGTTCACCCCTCCACTTT

size: -
V: TRBV4-1
length: 14
D: -
J: TRBJ2-5
CDR3: CASSQDSNQETQYF
DNA: TGCGCCAGCAGCCAAGATTCCAACCAAGAGACCCAGTACTTC

size: -
V: TRBV4-3
length: 13
D: -
J: TRBJ2-3
CDR3: CASSPDVLDTQYF
DNA: TGCGCCAGCAGCCCCGATGTGCTCGATACGCAGTATTTT

size: few
V: TRBV27
length: 12
D: -
J: TRBJ2-1
CDR3: CASSPTPFKQFF
DNA: TGTGCCAGCAGTCCAACCCCCTTTAAGCAGTTCTTC

size: -
V: TRBV5-5
length: 13
D: -
J: TRBJ1-4
CDR3: CASSGGGSEKLFF
DNA: TGTGCCAGCAGCGGAGGGGGATCAGAAAAACTGTTTTTT

size: few
V: TRBV5-1
length: 16
D: TRBD1
J: TRBJ2-1
CDR3: CASSLVTGGSYNEQFF
DNA: TGCGCCAGCAGCTTGGTTACAGGGGGCTCCTACAATGAGCAGTTCTTC

size: few
V: TRBV11-2
length: 16
D: TRBD2
J: TRBJ2-1
CDR3: CASSLGAGGSYNEQFF
DNA: TGTGCCAGCAGCTTAGGAGCGGGGGGCTCCTACAATGAGCAGTTCTTC

size: many
V: TRBV2
length: 15
D: TRBD2
J: TRBJ2-1
CDR3: CASSQTGGLSNEQFF
DNA: TGTGCCAGCAGTCAGACGGGGGGGCTTAGCAATGAGCAGTTCTTC

size: few
V: TRBV13
length: 12
D: -
J: TRBJ2-2
CDR3: CASGRWAGELFF
DNA: TGTGCCAGCGGTCGCTGGGCCGGGGAGCTGTTTTTT

size: -
V: TRBV20-1
length: 13
D: -
J: TRBJ2-1
CDR3: CSGWGGYYNEQFF
DNA: TGCAGTGGCTGGGGCGGGTACTACAATGAGCAGTTCTTC

size: -
V: TRBV5-1
length: 17
D: TRBD1
J: TRBJ1-2
CDR3: CASSLGAGTGKAYGYTF
DNA: TGCGCCAGCAGCTTGGGGGCCGGGACAGGGAAGGCCTATGGCTACACCTTC

size: many
V: TRBV7-9
length: 13
D: -
J: TRBJ1-2
CDR3: CASSLNGGYGYTF
DNA: TGTGCCAGCAGCTTAAACGGAGGCTATGGCTACACCTTC

size: many
V: TRBV12-3/TRBV12-4
length: 12
D: -
J: TRBJ2-3
CDR3: CASSLGRDTQYF
DNA: TGTGCCAGCAGTCTTGGACGGGATACGCAGTATTTT

size: few
V: TRBV9
length: 16
D: -
J: TRBJ2-5
CDR3: CASSAQPGRRQETQYF
DNA: TGTGCCAGCAGCGCCCAACCGGGACGGAGACAAGAGACCCAGTACTTC

size: few
V: TRBV7-2
length: 14
D: -
J: TRBJ2-3
CDR3: CASSLVILADTQYF
DNA: TGTGCCAGCAGCTTAGTCATTTTGGCAGATACGCAGTATTTT

size: few
V: TRBV7-9
length: 14
D: -
J: TRBJ1-2
CDR3: CASSLRAGRYGYTF
DNA: TGTGCCAGCAGCTTACGGGCAGGGCGCTATGGCTACACCTTC

size: -
V: TRBV28
length: 15
D: TRBD1
J: TRBJ2-1
CDR3: CASRSPGQGANEQFF
DNA: TGTGCCAGCAGATCGCCGGGACAGGGGGCCAATGAGCAGTTCTTC

size: -
V: TRBV5-1
length: 13
D: -
J: TRBJ1-1
CDR3: CASSSEWEDKAFF
DNA: TGCGCCAGCAGTTCAGAGTGGGAAGATAAAGCTTTCTTT

size: -
V: TRBV7-8
length: 15
D: -
J: TRBJ1-4
CDR3: CASSFSTGPNEKLFF
DNA: TGTGCCAGCAGCTTCTCGACAGGTCCTAATGAAAAACTGTTTTTT

size: many
V: TRBV7-2
length: 12
D: -
J: TRBJ2-1
CDR3: CASSLQQREQFF
DNA: TGTGCCAGCAGCCTTCAGCAGCGTGAGCAGTTCTTC

size: many
V: TRBV7-2
length: 11
D: -
J: TRBJ2-7
CDR3: CASSTLGGQYF
DNA: TGTGCCAGCAGCACCCTGGGGGGGCAGTACTTC

size: many
V: TRBV20-1
length: 12
D: -
J: TRBJ1-1
CDR3: CSARGSRTEAFF
DNA: TGCAGTGCTAGGGGATCTCGCACTGAAGCTTTCTTT

size: few
V: TRBV4-1
length: 15
D: TRBD1
J: TRBJ1-2
CDR3: CASSQDIQGARGYTF
DNA: TGCGCCAGCAGCCAAGATATTCAGGGGGCGCGGGGCTACACCTTC

size: -
V: TRBV5-1
length: 14
D: TRBD1
J: TRBJ1-2
CDR3: CASSLRTGDYGYTF
DNA: TGCGCCAGCAGCTTGCGTACAGGGGACTATGGCTACACCTTC

size: few
V: TRBV6-2/TRBV6-3
length: 15
D: -
J: TRBJ2-7
CDR3: CASSYTGTWGYEQYF
DNA: TGTGCCAGCAGTTATACAGGGACGTGGGGCTACGAGCAGTACTTC

size: -
V: TRBV15
length: 14
D: TRBD1
J: TRBJ2-3
CDR3: CATSRDRSQDTQYF
DNA: TGTGCCACCAGCAGGGACAGGTCGCAAGATACGCAGTATTTT

size: -
V: TRBV7-3
length: 12
D: -
J: TRBJ1-5
CDR3: CASSPNMQPQHF
DNA: TGTGCCAGCAGCCCTAATATGCAGCCCCAGCATTTT

size: few
V: TRBV9
length: 16
D: TRBD2
J: TRBJ2-3
CDR3: CASSVLRGASTDTQYF
DNA: TGTGCCAGCAGCGTATTGCGGGGGGCTAGCACAGATACGCAGTATTTT

size: many
V: TRBV4-1
length: 16
D: -
J: TRBJ1-6
CDR3: CASSQGWGVGNSPLHF
DNA: TGCGCCAGCAGCCAAGGGTGGGGCGTAGGCAATTCACCCCTCCACTTT

size: -
V: TRBV20-1
length: 15
D: TRBD1
J: TRBJ1-2
CDR3: CSARDRTGGDYGYTF
DNA: TGCAGTGCTAGAGACCGGACAGGGGGAGACTATGGCTACACCTTC

size: few
V: TRBV18
length: 13
D: -
J: TRBJ1-1
CDR3: CASSPERRTEAFF
DNA: TGTGCCAGCTCCCCTGAGCGTAGGACTGAAGCTTTCTTT

size: -
V: TRBV10-2
length: 12
D: -
J: TRBJ1-1
CDR3: CASSYQGIEAFF
DNA: TGCGCCAGCAGTTACCAGGGGATTGAAGCTTTCTTT

size: -
V: TRBV7-2
length: 13
D: -
J: TRBJ1-2
CDR3: CASSFSSNYGYTF
DNA: TGTGCCAGCAGCTTTTCGAGCAACTATGGCTACACCTTC

size: -
V: TRBV5-4
length: 18
D: -
J: TRBJ2-6
CDR3: CASSLGGAGAAGANVLTF
DNA: TGTGCCAGCAGCTTGGGAGGTGCAGGGGCGGCCGGGGCCAACGTCCTGACTTTC

size: few
V: TRBV18
length: 15
D: -
J: TRBJ1-3
CDR3: CASSQQDGSGNTIYF
DNA: TGTGCCAGCTCACAACAGGACGGATCTGGAAACACCATATATTTT

size: many
V: TRBV4-3
length: 16
D: TRBD2
J: TRBJ2-7
CDR3: CASSQDSGTSFYEQYF
DNA: TGCGCCAGCAGCCAAGATTCCGGGACTAGCTTCTACGAGCAGTACTTC

size: -
V: TRBV5-4
length: 15
D: TRBD2
J: TRBJ2-3
CDR3: CASKLAGGRTDTQYF
DNA: TGTGCCAGCAAGCTAGCGGGGGGCCGCACAGATACGCAGTATTTT

size: many
V: TRBV29-1
length: 17
D: TRBD2
J: TRBJ2-5
CDR3: CSVEDGTSGGYQETQYF
DNA: TGCAGCGTTGAAGATGGGACTAGCGGGGGGTACCAAGAGACCCAGTACTTC

size: many
V: TRBV7-9
length: 17
D: TRBD2
J: TRBJ2-5
CDR3: CASSLAGQAGRQETQYF
DNA: TGTGCCAGCAGCTTAGCGGGGCAAGCGGGGCGACAAGAGACCCAGTACTTC

size: many
V: TRBV4-1
length: 15
D: -
J: TRBJ1-1
CDR3: CASSQEEGGWTEAFF
DNA: TGCGCCAGCAGCCAAGAAGAGGGGGGATGGACTGAAGCTTTCTTT

size: few
V: TRBV4-3
length: 17
D: -
J: TRBJ1-4
CDR3: CASSQGGGGEANEKLFF
DNA: TGCGCCAGCAGCCAAGGTGGAGGGGGAGAGGCTAATGAAAAACTGTTTTTT

size: few
V: TRBV7-3
length: 13
D: -
J: TRBJ2-3
CDR3: CASSLKGADTQYF
DNA: TGTGCCAGCAGCTTAAAAGGGGCGGATACGCAGTATTTT

size: -
V: TRBV18
length: 14
D: -
J: TRBJ2-2
CDR3: CASWGTHNTGELFF
DNA: TGTGCCAGCTGGGGGACACACAACACCGGGGAGCTGTTTTTT

size: -
V: TRBV28
length: 14
D: -
J: TRBJ2-2
CDR3: CASSLILISGELFF
DNA: TGTGCCAGCAGTTTGATATTGATTTCCGGGGAGCTGTTTTTT

size: many
V: TRBV5-1
length: 13
D: TRBD2
J: TRBJ2-1
CDR3: CATCPNSGTEQFF
DNA: TGCGCCACCTGCCCCAATAGCGGGACCGAGCAGTTCTTC

size: many
V: TRBV5-1
length: 15
D: -
J: TRBJ1-5
CDR3: CASSLSGSLNQPQHF
DNA: TGCGCCAGCAGCTTGAGCGGCAGCCTCAATCAGCCCCAGCATTTT

size: few
V: TRBV9
length: 15
D: TRBD2
J: TRBJ2-3
CDR3: CASSVHLAGGDTQYF
DNA: TGTGCCAGCAGCGTACATCTAGCGGGGGGTGATACGCAGTATTTT

size: few
V: TRBV5-1
length: 16
D: -
J: TRBJ2-3
CDR3: CASSPLSGESTDTQYF
DNA: TGCGCCAGCAGCCCACTCAGCGGCGAGAGCACAGATACGCAGTATTTT

size: -
V: TRBV4-3
length: 14
D: TRBD1
J: TRBJ1-6
CDR3: CASSRDRDNSPLHF
DNA: TGCGCCAGCAGCCGTGACAGGGATAATTCACCCCTCCACTTT

size: -
V: TRBV27
length: 13
D: -
J: TRBJ1-1
CDR3: CASSYWGSTEAFF
DNA: TGTGCCAGCAGTTATTGGGGCAGCACTGAAGCTTTCTTT

size: -
V: TRBV12-3/TRBV12-4
length: 15
D: -
J: TRBJ2-2
CDR3: CASSRTGSVTGELFF
DNA: TGTGCCAGCAGTAGGACGGGGTCGGTCACCGGGGAGCTGTTTTTT